This T cell receptor (beta chain) appears in the sequencing data of a study of blood T cell repertoires in COVID-19. Germline assignment: CDR1 LGHDT and CDR2 YNNKEL (reference sequence). Trimming took 3 bases from V and 5 from J, leaving 16 bases between them. The CDR3 sequence is 15 residues long. Data came from immunoSEQ multiplex PCR; TCRdb stores just in-frame clones and leaves some out. The table lists over 300,000 clones, over 75% of them singletons. Specimen: PBMCs or T cells enriched from blood (not recorded which). The sequence derives from a woman aged 25-40 years with acute COVID-19. This sequence joins TRBV3-1 (or the pseudogene TRBV3-2) and TRBJ1-2; possibly TRBD1 for D (5 bases). CDR3 sequence: CASSHSLGGRYGYTF. The CDR3 DNA follows: TGTGCCAGCAGCCACTCTTTGGGGGGTCGTTATGGCTACACCTTC.